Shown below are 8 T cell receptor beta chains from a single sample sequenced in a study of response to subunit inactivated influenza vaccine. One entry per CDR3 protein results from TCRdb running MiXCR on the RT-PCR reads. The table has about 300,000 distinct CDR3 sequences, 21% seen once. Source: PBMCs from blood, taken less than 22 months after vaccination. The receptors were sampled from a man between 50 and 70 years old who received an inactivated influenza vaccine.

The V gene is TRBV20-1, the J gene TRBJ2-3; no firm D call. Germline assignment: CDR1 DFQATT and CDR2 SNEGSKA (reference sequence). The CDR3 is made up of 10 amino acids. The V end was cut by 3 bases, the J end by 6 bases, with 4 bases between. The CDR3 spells CSARVDTQYF. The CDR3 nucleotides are TGCAGTGCTAGGGTGGATACGCAGTATTTT.

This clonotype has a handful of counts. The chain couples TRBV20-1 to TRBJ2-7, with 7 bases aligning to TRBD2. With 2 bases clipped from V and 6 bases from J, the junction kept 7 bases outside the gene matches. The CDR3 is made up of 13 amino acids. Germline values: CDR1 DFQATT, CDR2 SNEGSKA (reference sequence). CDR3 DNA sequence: TGCAGTGCTAGACCGACTAGCTCCCTCGAGCAGTACTTC. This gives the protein CSARPTSSLEQYF.

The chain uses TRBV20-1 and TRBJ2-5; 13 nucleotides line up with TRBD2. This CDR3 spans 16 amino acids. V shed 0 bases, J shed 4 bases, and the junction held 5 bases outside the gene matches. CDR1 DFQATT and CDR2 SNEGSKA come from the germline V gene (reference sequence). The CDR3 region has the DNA TGCAGTGCTAGAGATACCGGGACTAGCGGGATAGAGACCCAGTACTTC. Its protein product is CSARDTGTSGIETQYF.

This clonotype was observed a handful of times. CDR3 nucleotides: TGCAGTGCTAGAGACTCCGGGACAGGGGGTTATTTTAACTATGGCTACACCTTC. It yields the protein CSARDSGTGGYFNYGYTF. The genes are TRBV20-1 and TRBJ1-2; 11 bases match TRBD1. The CDR3 spans 18 residues. The germline V gene encodes CDR1 DFQATT and CDR2 SNEGSKA (reference sequence). The V and J ends lost 0 bases and 1 base, in that order; junction bases with no gene match: 10.

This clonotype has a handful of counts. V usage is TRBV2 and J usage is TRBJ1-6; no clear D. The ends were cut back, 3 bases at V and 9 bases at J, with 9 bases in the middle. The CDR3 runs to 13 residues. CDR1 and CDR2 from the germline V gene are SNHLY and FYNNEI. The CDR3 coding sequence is TGTGCCAGCAGTGACAGGAACGGTTCACCCCTCCACTTT. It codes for CASSDRNGSPLHF.

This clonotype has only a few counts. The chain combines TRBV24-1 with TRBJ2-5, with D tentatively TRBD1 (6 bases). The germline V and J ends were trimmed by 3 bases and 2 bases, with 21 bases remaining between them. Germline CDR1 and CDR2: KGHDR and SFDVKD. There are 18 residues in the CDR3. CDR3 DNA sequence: TGTGCCACCAGTGATCCCCGGGACAACTTTGGAGGACAAGAGACCCAGTACTTC. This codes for CATSDPRDNFGGQETQYF.

The CDR3 is CASSPSTGTGTRTDTQYF. DNA for the CDR3: TGTGCCAGCAGCCCATCGACCGGGACAGGGACCCGCACAGATACGCAGTATTTT. V usage is TRBV4-2 and J usage is TRBJ2-3; 9 bases agree with TRBD1. This CDR3 comprises 18 residues. V dropped 4 bases and J dropped 1; count of bases not matched to a gene: 12. CDR1 is LGHNA, CDR2 YNFKEQ, per germline.

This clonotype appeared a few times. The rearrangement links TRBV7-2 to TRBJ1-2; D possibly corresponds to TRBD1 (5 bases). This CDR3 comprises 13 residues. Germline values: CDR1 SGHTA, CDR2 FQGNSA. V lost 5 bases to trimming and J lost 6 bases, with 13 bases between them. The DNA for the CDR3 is TGTGCCAGCAGCCCGGGACGACTGAATGGCTACACCTTC. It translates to CASSPGRLNGYTF.